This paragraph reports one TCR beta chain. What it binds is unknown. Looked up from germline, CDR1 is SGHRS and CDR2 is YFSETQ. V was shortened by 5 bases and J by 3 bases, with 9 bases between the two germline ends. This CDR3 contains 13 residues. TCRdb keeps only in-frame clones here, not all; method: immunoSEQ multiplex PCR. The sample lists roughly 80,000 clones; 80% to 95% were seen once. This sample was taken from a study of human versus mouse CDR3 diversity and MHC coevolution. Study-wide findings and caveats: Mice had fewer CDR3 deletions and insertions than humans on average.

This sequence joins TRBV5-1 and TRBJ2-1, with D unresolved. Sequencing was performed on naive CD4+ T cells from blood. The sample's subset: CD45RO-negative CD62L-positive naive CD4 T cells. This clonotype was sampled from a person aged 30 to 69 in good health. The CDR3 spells CASSSDIYNEQFF. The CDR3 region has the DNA TGCGCCAGCAGTTCCGACATCTACAATGAGCAGTTCTTC.